The text below deals with one T cell receptor beta chain. CDR1 is SGHTA and CDR2 is FQGTGA in the germline V gene. Trimming removed 3 bases from V and 4 bases from J; junction bases left unmatched: 20. The CDR3 is 21 residues long. This entry is derived from a study of blood T cells in healthy people across ages. Whenever a sample was processed, at least 6.5 million PBMCs were isolated. Through a sample-barcoded 5' primer and a J-beta primer mix, a second PCR was run for about 7 to 12 cycles. Each TCR beta cDNA got a 12-nucleotide random molecular identifier. Paired-end reads containing CDR3 totaled no fewer than 2.5 million for each sample. TCRdb independently ran MiXCR on the 5' RACE reads; one entry per CDR3 protein. Of about 580,000 distinct CDR3 sequences in the sample, about 45% were seen once.

The sequenced sample consisted of blood. This receptor was identified in an elderly man in good health. This rearrangement joins TRBV7-3 to TRBJ2-5; 13 bases match TRBD2. DNA of the CDR3: TGTGCCAGCAGCTTGCTGCCCCCCACATGGACTAGCGGGAGAGGCGGAGAGACCCAGTACTTC. Amino acids: CASSLLPPTWTSGRGGETQYF.